This entry features one T cell receptor beta chain sequence. Its matching antigen is unknown. Trimming stripped 0 bases from V and 7 bases from J, with 12 bases between. This CDR3 has 14 amino acids. Germline values: CDR1 GTSNPN, CDR2 SVGIG (reference sequence). The source of the sample is a study of T cells in Graves' hyperthyroidism and ophthalmopathy. On the study more broadly: Pretreatment peripheral blood was obtained at initial diagnosis.

Subjects aged 18 to 65 presented with newly diagnosed hyperthyroidism of less than 2 months' duration. PBMCs came from about 10 ml fresh peripheral blood. Study-level points and caveats: Classification by a 13 V-J model distinguished ophthalmopathy from stable hyperthyroidism.

The CDR3 regions of TCR beta were amplified from RNA transcripts. First-round RT-PCR of the TCR CDR3 relied on the HTBI primer set. TCRdb reanalysed the multiplex PCR reads using MiXCR and keeps one entry per CDR3 protein. The sample includes nearly 750,000 distinct CDR3 sequences, roughly a third of them seen just once. Sequencing used blood. The TCR was taken from a woman aged 40 to 50 with Graves' hyperthyroidism. The rearrangement links TRBV30 to TRBJ2-2; no definite D call. The CDR3 here is CAWSVRAESGELFF. CDR3 nucleotides: TGTGCCTGGAGTGTACGTGCGGAGAGCGGGGAGCTGTTTTTT.